What follows are 29 T cell receptor beta chains derived from one specimen sequenced in a study of blood T cells in healthy people across ages. The second PCR ran roughly 6 to 11 cycles with a sample-barcoded 5' primer and J-beta primers. One entry per CDR3 protein results from TCRdb running MiXCR on the 5' RACE reads. The sample lists under 2,000,000 distinct CDR3 sequences, 49% occurring once. The sample consisted of blood. The receptors were gathered from a woman aged 40 to 50 in good health.

This clonotype was seen more than once but under ten times. The CDR3 sequence: CASRSTGGLEKLFF. The DNA of the CDR3 is TGTGCCAGCAGATCCACAGGGGGCCTTGAAAAACTGTTTTTT. The chain joins TRBV7-2 to TRBJ1-4, with 9 bases fitting TRBD1. CDR1 is SGHTA and CDR2 is FQGNSA in the germline V gene. V dropped 6 bases and J dropped 7; count of bases not matched to a gene: 6. The CDR3 contains 14 residues.

The V gene is TRBV25-1, the J gene TRBJ1-6, with 9 bases fitting TRBD1. The junction had 6 bases not matched to a gene; V was cut back by 10 bases and J by 8 bases. Germline V CDR1 and CDR2: MGHDK, SYGVNS. The CDR3 runs to 13 residues. The CDR3 DNA sequence: TGTGCCACCAAACAGGGGGCTCATTCACCCCTCCACTTT. The encoded protein is CATKQGAHSPLHF.

The genes are TRBV24-1 and TRBJ1-2; TRBD1 might be the D (5 bases). CDR3 length: 13 amino acids. V was pared by 4 bases and J by 8 bases, with 13 bases between. The germline CDR1 and CDR2 sequences are KGHDR and SFDVKD. CDR3 region: CATSDTGLDGYTF. The DNA of the CDR3 is TGTGCCACCAGTGACACGGGACTTGACGGCTACACCTTC.

The rearrangement joins TRBV20-1 to TRBJ1-2; D gene ambiguous. The V and J ends lost 3 bases and 7 bases respectively, with 15 bases between them. The CDR3 is 13 amino acids. Per the germline V gene, CDR1 is DFQATT and CDR2 is SNEGSKA (reference sequence). CDR3 DNA: TGCAGTGCTAGGAACGGAGGGTTGGCTGGCTACACCTTC. It yields the protein CSARNGGLAGYTF.

V gene TRBV20-1 combines with J gene TRBJ1-6, with 8 bases lining up with TRBD1. V lost 1 base and J lost 17; bases outside the gene matches: 16. Germline CDR1 and CDR2: DFQATT and SNEGSKA (reference sequence). The CDR3 sequence is 15 residues long. CDR3 sequence: CSARVVRGQVSRVHF. CDR3 in DNA: TGCAGTGCTAGAGTGGTGCGGGGACAGGTGTCCAGGGTCCACTTT.

The V and J genes are TRBV14 and TRBJ1-2; 7 positions match TRBD1. From germline, CDR1 is SGHDN and CDR2 FVKESK. This CDR3 region has 16 residues. V was pared by 2 bases and J by 3 bases, with 9 bases of the junction left unmatched. CDR3 in amino acids: CASSQRGGIVDYGYTF. The CDR3 DNA follows: TGTGCCAGCAGCCAAAGAGGGGGCATAGTGGACTATGGCTACACCTTC.

This clonotype is a singleton in its sample. The J gene is TRBJ1-2, the V gene TRBV28, with D perhaps matching TRBD1 (6 bases). There are 14 residues in the CDR3. Germline CDR1 and CDR2: MDHEN and SYDVKM. V lost 6 bases, J lost 2 bases, and 13 bases lay in between. CDR3: CASRGAETNYGYTF. The CDR3 DNA sequence: TGTGCCAGCAGGGGGGCAGAGACGAACTATGGCTACACCTTC.

This clonotype has just a few counts. This chain links TRBV20-1 with TRBJ2-1; D call uncertain. Germline V gene data show CDR1 as DFQATT and CDR2 as SNEGSKA (reference sequence). The V and J ends lost 6 bases and 2 bases respectively, with 14 bases between them. The CDR3 is made up of 14 amino acids. The DNA for the CDR3 is TGCAGTGCAGCCTCGCCTAGGACCTACAATGAGCAGTTCTTC. Encoded protein: CSAASPRTYNEQFF.

The rearrangement joins TRBV11-1 to TRBJ2-3; D may match TRBD1 or TRBD2 (5 bases each). The CDR3 has 16 residues. CDR1 and CDR2 (germline): SGHAT, FQDESV (reference sequence). Trimming took off 2 bases at V and 2 bases at J, with 14 bases between the two ends. In DNA form, the CDR3 reads TGTGCCAGCAGCTTAATCCGGGACCTTCCCACAGATACGCAGTATTTT. Translation: CASSLIRDLPTDTQYF.

This clonotype was observed a handful of times. CDR3 amino acids: CASSQDWTPSYEQYF. The CDR3 DNA reads as TGTGCCAGCAGCCAAGATTGGACACCTTCCTACGAGCAGTACTTC. The chain combines TRBV3-1 with TRBJ2-7, with D possibly TRBD1 on 5 matching bases. CDR1 is LGHDT, CDR2 YNNKEL, per germline (reference sequence). The CDR3 covers 15 residues. V shed 0 bases and J shed 1 base, with 10 bases lying between them.

This sequence joins TRBV12-3 or TRBV12-4 and TRBJ2-6, with D uncertain. V was shortened by 11 bases and J by 4 bases, with 18 bases between the two germline ends. The CDR3 is 15 residues long. CDR3 amino acids: CAGGFPASGANVLTF. Here the CDR3 DNA reads TGTGCCGGCGGTTTCCCGGCCTCCGGGGCCAACGTCCTGACTTTC.

This clonotype has a handful of counts. The chain uses TRBV24-1 and TRBJ2-3; D unclear. Germline V CDR1 and CDR2: KGHDR, SFDVKD. This CDR3 comprises 13 residues. Between the trimmed V and J ends, which lost 6 bases and 9 bases, there was a span of 15 bases. The DNA of the CDR3 is TGTGCCACCAGTTCCGGCCAGACCCTAACGCAGTATTTT. Encoded protein: CATSSGQTLTQYF.

V usage is TRBV5-5 and J usage is TRBJ2-7; no definite D call. The J call is uncertain, as TRBJ2-5 better fits the DNA end. CDR3 length: 14 amino acids. Germline assignment: CDR1 SGHKS and CDR2 YYEKEE (reference sequence). DNA for the CDR3: TGTGCCAGCAGCTTAGGGATCCCGAAAGAGACCCAGTACTTC. Amino acid sequence: CASSLGIPKETQYF.

This clonotype occurred a few times. The chain couples TRBV6-6 to TRBJ2-1; the D is unclear. The CDR3 totals 14 residues. V dropped 2 bases and J dropped 3 bases, with 8 bases sitting between them. In germline, CDR1 is MNHNY, CDR2 SVGAGI (reference sequence). The CDR3 sequence: CASSYPGSYNEQFF. Here the CDR3 DNA reads TGTGCCAGCAGTTACCCCGGAAGCTACAATGAGCAGTTCTTC.

This chain uses TRBV4-1 with TRBJ2-1; 11 bases agree with TRBD2. In germline, CDR1 is MGHRA, CDR2 YSYEKL. Trimming cost V 0 bases and J 8 bases; bases outside gene matches: 3. The length of the CDR3 is 15 residues. The CDR3 DNA sequence: TGCGCCAGCAGCCAAGAGACTAGCGGGGTAGATGAGCAGTTCTTC. It codes for CASSQETSGVDEQFF.

This chain joins TRBV7-2 and TRBJ2-1; the match to TRBD2 covers 14 bases. CDR1 and CDR2 from the germline V gene are SGHTA and FQGNSA. The CDR3 is 16 amino acids. The V segment lost 5 bases and the J segment 6 bases; nucleotides outside the gene matches: 6. Here the CDR3 DNA reads TGTGCCAGCAGCAAGACTAGCGGGGGGGCCTTCAATGAGCAGTTCTTC. Translated: CASSKTSGGAFNEQFF.

This clonotype was picked up a small number of times. J is TRBJ2-7 and V is TRBV28; tentatively, D is TRBD1 (6 bases). The germline V and J ends were trimmed by 5 bases and 2 bases, with 16 bases remaining between them. Per the germline V gene, CDR1 is MDHEN and CDR2 is SYDVKM. The CDR3 is 15 amino acids. For the CDR3, the DNA is TGTGCCAGCAGTGGGGCGGACAGTTCAACCTACGAGCAGTACTTC. Encoded protein: CASSGADSSTYEQYF.

This chain joins TRBV5-5 and TRBJ2-1, with 10 bases matching TRBD1. This CDR3 contains 14 residues. The germline V gene has CDR1 SGHKS and CDR2 YYEKEE (reference sequence). Trimming at V came to 4 bases and at J to 8 bases, leaving 6 bases not matched to a gene. CDR3 protein: CASSGTGDRHEQFF. The CDR3 nucleotides are TGTGCCAGCAGCGGGACAGGGGACAGGCATGAGCAGTTCTTC.

This rearrangement joins TRBV29-1 to TRBJ1-6; 8 bases align to TRBD1. Trimming at V came to 6 bases and at J to 0 bases, leaving 4 bases not matched to a gene. The CDR3 totals 15 residues. CDR1 and CDR2 (germline): SQVTM, ANQGSEA. CDR3 coding DNA: TGCAGCGTCCGACAGGGGAGCTCCTATAATTCACCCCTCCACTTT. It yields the protein CSVRQGSSYNSPLHF.

This clonotype appeared a few times. One junction end disagrees with the germline gene, perhaps due to a read error. The chain combines TRBV7-2 with TRBJ2-1; 9 positions agree with TRBD2. This CDR3 contains 18 residues. Germline loops: CDR1 SGHTA, CDR2 FQGNSA. The CDR3 reads CASSLAGTSITRTNEQFF. CDR3 in DNA: TGTGCCAGCAGCCTAGCCGGGACTAGCATAACCCGCACAAATGAGCAGTTCTTC.

The genes are TRBV29-1 and TRBJ2-3; D is ambiguous. The CDR3 runs to 12 residues. The V gene's germline CDR1 is SQVTM and CDR2 ANQGSEA. The V and J ends lost 6 bases and 6 bases respectively, with 13 bases between them. The chain's CDR3 is CSVGYSRDTQYF. CDR3 in DNA: TGCAGCGTCGGGTACAGCAGGGATACGCAGTATTTT.

The chain employs TRBV6-1 and TRBJ2-5; possibly TRBD2 for D (6 bases). Per germline, CDR1 MNHNS and CDR2 SASEGT. V shed 10 bases and J shed 4 bases, with 13 bases lying between them. The CDR3 is 12 residues long. The CDR3 nucleotides read TGTGCCATCAAGACTAGTCGAGAGACCCAGTACTTC. This encodes CAIKTSRETQYF.

This clonotype was found a few times. The J gene is TRBJ2-7, the V gene TRBV20-1, with 7 bases lining up with TRBD1. The V gene end was trimmed by 0 bases and the J gene end by 3 bases; junction bases not matched to a gene: 5. CDR1 DFQATT and CDR2 SNEGSKA come from the germline V gene (reference sequence). The CDR3 extends over 14 amino acids. This CDR3 reads CSARDRQGNYEQYF. As DNA, the CDR3 is TGCAGTGCTAGAGATAGACAGGGAAACTACGAGCAGTACTTC.

CDR3 nucleotides: TGCGCCAGCAGCTTGTTTAAATCCAAGCGGGGACTCCAAGAGACCCAGTACTTC. This encodes CASSLFKSKRGLQETQYF. J is TRBJ2-5 and V is TRBV5-1; 7 nucleotides line up with TRBD2. The CDR3 sequence is 18 residues long. Per the germline V gene, CDR1 is SGHRS and CDR2 is YFSETQ. The V gene end was trimmed by 1 base and the J gene end by 1 base; junction bases not matched to a gene: 13.

The chain employs TRBV28 and TRBJ2-5, with TRBD1 identical over 8 bases. The J call may be mistaken, given a closer DNA end match to TRBJ2-7. CDR1 is MDHEN and CDR2 is SYDVKM in the germline V gene. The CDR3 totals 13 residues. The CDR3 region is CASSRTGFFEQYF. The CDR3 coding sequence is TGTGCCAGCTCTCGGACAGGGTTTTTCGAGCAGTACTTC.

The chain employs TRBV7-1 and TRBJ2-5, with TRBD1 identical over 11 bases. TRBV7-1 belongs to the ORF category, with a function that is uncertain. The CDR3 sequence is 15 residues long. V lost 5 bases, J lost 5 bases, and 7 bases stayed unmatched. In nucleotides, the CDR3 is TGTGCCAGCAGCATGGGACAGGGGGGGCAGGAGACCCAGTACTTC. Encoded protein: CASSMGQGGQETQYF.

This clonotype has more than one count but fewer than ten. The J gene is TRBJ2-4, the V gene TRBV12-3 or TRBV12-4; the D is unclear. V was trimmed by 2 bases and J by 1 base, leaving 9 bases between them. The CDR3 has 15 residues. CDR3: CASSLIGGAKNIQYF. Here the CDR3 DNA reads TGTGCCAGCAGTTTAATCGGTGGGGCCAAAAACATTCAGTACTTC.

The chain uses TRBV3-1 and TRBJ2-5; D may be TRBD1 (6 bases). V lost 0 bases to trimming and J lost 6 bases, with 17 bases between them. CDR1 LGHDT and CDR2 YNNKEL come from the germline V gene (reference sequence). CDR3 length equals 16 residues. The CDR3 bases are TGTGCCAGCAGCCAAGATGTACAGGGACCAGTGAAGACCCAGTACTTC. Encoded protein: CASSQDVQGPVKTQYF.

The V and J genes are TRBV6-5 and TRBJ2-1; 9 bases agree with TRBD1. After removal of 2 bases from V and 3 bases from J, the junction contained 5 bases not matched to a gene. This CDR3 comprises 16 residues. Germline-derived CDR1 and CDR2 are MNHEY and SVGAGI. CDR3 bases: TGTGCCAGCAGTTACGGACAGGGGTCTTTCTACAATGAGCAGTTCTTC. Translation: CASSYGQGSFYNEQFF.